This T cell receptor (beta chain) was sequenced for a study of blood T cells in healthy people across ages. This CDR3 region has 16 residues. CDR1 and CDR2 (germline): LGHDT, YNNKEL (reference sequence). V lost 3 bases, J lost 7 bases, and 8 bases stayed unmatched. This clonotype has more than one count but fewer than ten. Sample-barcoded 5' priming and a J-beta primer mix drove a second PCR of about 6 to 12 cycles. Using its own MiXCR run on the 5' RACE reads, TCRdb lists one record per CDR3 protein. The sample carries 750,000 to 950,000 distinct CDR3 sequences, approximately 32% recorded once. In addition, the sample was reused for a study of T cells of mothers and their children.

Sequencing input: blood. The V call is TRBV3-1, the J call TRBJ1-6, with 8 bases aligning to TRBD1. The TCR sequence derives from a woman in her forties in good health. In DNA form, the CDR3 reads TGTGCCAGCAGCCACACGACAGGGGACAGAAATTCACCCCTCCACTTT. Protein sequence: CASSHTTGDRNSPLHF.